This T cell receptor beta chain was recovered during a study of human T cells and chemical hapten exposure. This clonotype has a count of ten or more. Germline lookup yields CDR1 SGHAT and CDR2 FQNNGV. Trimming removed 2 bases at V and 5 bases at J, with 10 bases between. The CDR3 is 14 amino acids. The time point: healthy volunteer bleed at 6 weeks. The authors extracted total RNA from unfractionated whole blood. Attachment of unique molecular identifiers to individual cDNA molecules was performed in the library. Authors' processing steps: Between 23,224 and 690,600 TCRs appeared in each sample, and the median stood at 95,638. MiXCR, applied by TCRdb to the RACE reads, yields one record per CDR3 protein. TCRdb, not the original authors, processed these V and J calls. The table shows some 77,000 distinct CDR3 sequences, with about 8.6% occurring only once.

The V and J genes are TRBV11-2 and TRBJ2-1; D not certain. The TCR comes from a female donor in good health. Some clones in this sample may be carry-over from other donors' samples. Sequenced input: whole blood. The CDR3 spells CASSLRLSDNEQFF. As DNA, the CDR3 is TGTGCCAGCAGCTTAAGACTGTCTGACAATGAGCAGTTCTTC.